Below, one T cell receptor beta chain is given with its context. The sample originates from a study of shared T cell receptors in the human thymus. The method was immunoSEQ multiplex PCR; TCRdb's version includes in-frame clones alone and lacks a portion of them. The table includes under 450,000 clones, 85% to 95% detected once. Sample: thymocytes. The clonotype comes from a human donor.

Here the CDR3 DNA reads TGCAGTGCTACGGAGGTGGAGACCCAGTACTTC. Translated, it gives CSATEVETQYF. V and J are TRBV20-1 and TRBJ2-5; the D gene is possibly TRBD2 (5 bases). This CDR3 contains 11 residues. The V end was cut by 4 bases, the J end by 5 bases, with 8 bases between. CDR1 is DFQATT, CDR2 SNEGSKA, per germline (reference sequence).